The rows below give T cell receptor beta chains drawn from one sample of a study of cytomegalovirus exposure and HLA in healthy donors. Measured with immunoSEQ multiplex PCR; TCRdb has only the in-frame clones, and not every one. The data contain about 200,000 clones, 75% to 85% of them singletons. The sample consisted of PBMCs. These receptors were taken from a girl aged 10 to 17 in good health and CMV-seronegative. Both conserved end residues are part of each CDR3.

>TRBJ1-2|TRBV19
CASSIDLRDSYGYTF
>TRBJ1-5|TRBV28
CASSAVSGTLNQPQHF
>TRBJ2-3|TRBV5-1
CASSLERGLADTQYF
>TRBJ2-1|TRBV10-2
CASSAALLAGEDGEQFF
>TRBJ2-7|TRBV6-5
CASRGRTYEQYF
>TRBJ2-7|TRBV7-2
CASSSSGRIHEQYF
>TRBJ2-7|TRBV6-5
CASSYPGQGSYEQYF
>TRBJ1-1|TRBV19
CASSPIQDRAYTEAFF
>TRBJ2-1|TRBV27
CASREAHEQFF
>TRBJ2-5|TRBV10-3
CAIRAGPQETQYF
>TRBJ2-7|TRBV21-1
CASRWGQQSYEQYF
>.|TRBV5-1
CASSLDQGHYEQYF
>TRBJ2-7|TRBV25-1
CASSSLHKTPGEQYF
>TRBJ1-4|TRBV2
CASEDEKLFF
>TRBJ1-1|TRBV28
CASSLGQRTMGF
>TRBJ1-2|TRBV6-6
CASLDRDNYGYTF
>TRBJ2-1|TRBV28
CASSFPAGTSEYNEQFF
>TRBJ2-5|TRBV4-2
CASSQSTGVQETQYF
>TRBJ1-3|TRBV9
CASSVEWGRGNTIYF
>TRBJ2-3|TRBV18
CASSPRPGGTDTQYF
>TRBJ2-7|TRBV27
CASIRTSGTYEQYF
>TRBJ1-4|TRBV28
CASSLFQEDNEKLFF
>.|TRBV5-1
CASSLGGQGRIYEQYF
>TRBJ1-1|TRBV29-1
CSVLGNTEAFF
>TRBJ1-1|TRBV7-9
CASRPPGVVAEAFF
>TRBJ2-7|TRBV7-3
CASSLTGTGSREQYF
>TRBJ1-2|TRBV4-1
CASSQVTAANYGYTF
>TRBJ1-6|TRBV18
CASSPDRNLHHSPLHF
>TRBJ1-5|TRBV19
CASTLGAGDQPQHF
>TRBJ2-1|TRBV5-1
CASSLFSGSYNEQFF
>TRBJ2-7|TRBV9
CASSAGTGPYEQYF
>TRBJ1-5|TRBV4-2
CASSQALSGVLGSNQPQHF
>TRBJ1-1|TRBV28
CASSRQGPFF
>TRBJ2-6|TRBV6-1
CASSELSSGANVLTF